This passage covers 18 T cell receptor beta chains from one sample sequenced in a study of T cell repertoires in cytomegalovirus infection (dated by TCRdb to 2018 to 2020). The reads were generated on an Illumina HiSeq 1500. Clones were called with MiXCR by TCRdb after fastp trimmed the public reads at Q25, and only in-frame beta chains were retained. Each entry is one CDR3 protein sequence, shown with its most common DNA and genes. Across this sample there are around 300,000 distinct CDR3 sequences, with around 25% seen only once. The ten largest make up around 13% of the sample. The material sequenced was PBMCs. These receptors all come from a human donor in good health (CMV status not recorded). Some clones in this sample may be carry-over from other donors' samples.

This sequence joins TRBV6-8 and TRBJ1-2; no clear D gene. Trimming stripped 7 bases from V and 8 bases from J, with 11 bases between. There are 11 residues in the CDR3. Germline V gene lookup returns CDR1 MNHGY and CDR2 SAAAGT. The CDR3 sequence: CASIDPDGYTF. The CDR3 region has the DNA TGTGCCAGCATAGATCCTGACGGCTACACCTTC.

This clonotype was counted only a few times. The chain joins TRBV5-1 to TRBJ2-3; TRBD2 aligns across 7 bases. The CDR3 runs 18 residues. Germline V CDR1 and CDR2: SGHRS, YFSETQ. The CDR3: CATAPPSSTSRVHGTQYF. CDR3 coding DNA: TGCGCAACAGCCCCCCCATCTTCGACTAGCAGAGTTCACGGTACGCAGTATTTT.

V usage is TRBV30 and J usage is TRBJ1-6; the D is unclear. The CDR3 is 16 residues long. Germline V gene lookup returns CDR1 GTSNPN and CDR2 SVGIG (reference sequence). Trimming took 2 bases from V and 6 from J, leaving 17 bases between them. CDR3: CAWSLWGSHSNSPLHF. The CDR3 DNA reads as TGTGCCTGGAGTCTTTGGGGTTCTCATTCTAATTCACCCCTCCACTTT.

The chain has TRBV28 and TRBJ2-1; D remains unclear. The germline V gene encodes CDR1 MDHEN and CDR2 SYDVKM. The V end was cut by 6 bases, the J end by 4 bases, with 10 bases between. This CDR3 has 13 amino acids. For the CDR3, the DNA is TGTGCCAGCAGGTCGACTGCATACAATGAGCAGTTCTTC. Translating it yields CASRSTAYNEQFF.

This chain connects TRBV29-1 to TRBJ1-2; D perhaps matches TRBD1 (5 bases). This CDR3 contains 13 residues. In germline, CDR1 is SQVTM, CDR2 ANQGSEA. V dropped 7 bases and J dropped 6 bases, with 18 bases sitting between them. The CDR3 nucleotides read TGCAGCGCCCGGGAACAGGCCTCGGATGGCTACACCTTC. The encoded protein is CSAREQASDGYTF.

This clonotype appeared many times. This chain uses TRBV7-3 with TRBJ2-5; maybe TRBD1 (6 bases). V shed 6 bases and J shed 1 base, with 12 bases lying between them. The CDR3 extends over 14 amino acids. CDR1 is SGHTA, CDR2 FQGTGA, per germline. The DNA of the CDR3 is TGTGCCAGCAGGGCAGGGGCTTCCCAAGAGACCCAGTACTTC. It encodes CASRAGASQETQYF.

The chain joins TRBV28 to TRBJ1-2; unclear D gene. Trimming took 6 bases from V and 4 from J, leaving 12 bases between them. This CDR3 comprises 13 residues. Germline CDR1 reads MDHEN; CDR2 reads SYDVKM. CDR3 in DNA: TGTGCCAGCAGCCCAGCGACGACCTATGGCTACACCTTC. This codes for CASSPATTYGYTF.

This clonotype was counted between two and nine times. CDR3 in amino acids: CASQITGSEQFF. The CDR3 nucleotides are TGTGCCAGCCAGATAACAGGGTCTGAGCAGTTCTTC. V is TRBV28 and J is TRBJ2-1; a weak D match, TRBD1 (6 bases). Looked up from germline, CDR1 is MDHEN and CDR2 is SYDVKM. V was shortened by 8 bases and J by 9 bases, with 14 bases between the two germline ends. The CDR3 is 12 amino acids.

This clonotype was seen many times. The rearrangement links TRBV15 to TRBJ1-1; D not resolved. This CDR3 contains 13 residues. Germline values: CDR1 LNHNV, CDR2 YYDKDF (reference sequence). Trimming shortened V by 1 base and J by 2 bases, and 5 bases separated the two germline ends. CDR3 sequence: CATSRGLNTEAFF. CDR3 coding DNA: TGTGCCACCAGCAGAGGCCTAAACACTGAAGCTTTCTTT.

The rearrangement uses TRBV7-6 and TRBJ1-2; D is perhaps TRBD1 (5 bases). The CDR3 runs 19 residues. The ends were cut back, 2 bases at V and 3 bases at J, with 25 bases in the middle. Germline V gene sequence: CDR1 SGHVS, CDR2 FNYEAQ. CDR3 region: CASSLIILGGDGTDYGYTF. The CDR3 bases are TGTGCCAGCAGCTTAATAATCTTGGGAGGGGATGGAACAGACTATGGCTACACCTTC. Full variable domain (outside the CDR3, taken from reference TRBV7-6 and TRBJ1-2): GAGVSQSPRYKVTKRGQDVALRCDPISGHVSLYWYRQALGQGPEFLTYFNYEAQQDKSGLPNDRFSAERPEGSISTLTIQRTEQRDSAMYRCASSLIILGGDGTDYGYTFGSGTRLTVV.

CDR3 sequence reads: CASSQKPGGAYNEQFF. For the CDR3, the DNA is TGTGCCAGCAGCCAGAAGCCTGGGGGAGCCTACAATGAGCAGTTCTTC. The rearrangement links TRBV3-1 to TRBJ2-1, with D perhaps assigned TRBD1 or TRBD2 (5 bases each). This CDR3 is 16 amino acids long. With 3 bases removed from V and 2 bases from J, the gap between germline ends came to 14 bases. The germline V gene encodes CDR1 LGHDT and CDR2 YNNKEL (reference sequence).

This clonotype has more than one count but fewer than ten. J is TRBJ1-1 and V is TRBV6-1; 7 nucleotides line up with TRBD1. Germline V gene lookup returns CDR1 MNHNS and CDR2 SASEGT. The CDR3 runs 13 residues. V lost 6 bases, J lost 4 bases, and 5 bases stayed unmatched. CDR3 residues: CASRDRAFTEAFF. CDR3 in DNA: TGTGCCAGCAGAGACAGGGCGTTCACTGAAGCTTTCTTT.

The chain combines TRBV11-2 with TRBJ1-1, with D unresolved. The CDR3 covers 16 residues. Looked up from germline, CDR1 is SGHAT and CDR2 is FQNNGV. Deletions cut 2 bases from V and 1 base from J, with 14 bases between. CDR3 sequence: CASSLRERAANTEAFF. In DNA form, the CDR3 reads TGTGCCAGCAGCTTAAGGGAGCGGGCAGCGAACACTGAAGCTTTCTTT.

This rearrangement joins TRBV27 to TRBJ1-4; no firm D call. Between the trimmed V and J ends, which lost 4 bases and 6 bases, there was a span of 3 bases. The CDR3 totals 11 residues. Looked up from germline, CDR1 is MNHEY and CDR2 is SMNVEV (reference sequence). The CDR3 region has the DNA TGTGCCAGCAGTTCGGATGAAAAACTGTTTTTT. Encoded protein: CASSSDEKLFF.

This clonotype turned up a few times. This sequence joins TRBV10-2 and TRBJ1-1; no reliable D call. The ends were cut back, 1 base at V and 10 bases at J, with 7 bases in the middle. CDR1 and CDR2 (germline): WSHSY, SAAADI. The CDR3 runs to 11 residues. The CDR3 sequence: CASSEFKGAFF. CDR3 nucleotides: TGCGCCAGCAGTGAGTTTAAGGGAGCTTTCTTT.

This clonotype has a count of ten or more. The chain couples TRBV7-9 to TRBJ1-1, with D hard to call. The V and J ends lost 7 bases and 7 bases respectively, with 16 bases between them. Germline CDR1 and CDR2: SEHNR and FQNEAQ (reference sequence). The CDR3 has 13 amino acids. CDR3 bases: TGTGCCAGCACCCAGCACGAGGGTAGTGAAGCTTTCTTT. As protein: CASTQHEGSEAFF. Based on the CDR3 plus reference TRBV7-9 and TRBJ1-1, the full variable domain is DTGVSQNPRHKITKRGQNVTFRCDPISEHNRLYWYRQTLGQGPEFLTYFQNEAQLEKSRLLSDRFSAERPKGSFSTLEIQRTEQGDSAMYLCASTQHEGSEAFFGQGTRLTVV.

There are a few counts of this clonotype. The chain links TRBV12-3 or TRBV12-4 to TRBJ1-2, with D hard to call. CDR3 length: 13 amino acids. V was shortened by 3 bases and J by 8 bases, with 13 bases between the two germline ends. CDR3 DNA: TGTGCCAGCAGTTTCGGGGATCCGCGCGGCTACACCTTC. It encodes CASSFGDPRGYTF.

The table lists this clonotype with a count of one. The gene calls are TRBV18 and TRBJ1-1; D remains ambiguous. V gave up 0 bases and J gave up 6 bases, with 8 bases separating them. CDR1 KGHSH and CDR2 LQKENI come from the germline V gene. CDR3 length equals 13 residues. The CDR3 reads CASSPPGISEAFF. DNA for the CDR3: TGTGCCAGCTCACCACCCGGTATCTCTGAAGCTTTCTTT. The whole variable domain, remainder taken from reference TRBV18 and TRBJ1-1, is NAGVMQNPRHLVRRRGQEARLRCSPMKGHSHVYWYRQLPEEGLKFMVYLQKENIIDESGMPKERFSAEFPKEGPSILRIQQVVRGDSAAYFCASSPPGISEAFFGQGTRLTVV.